This TCR beta chain was identified in a study of control samples from healthy donors and cancer patients. This CDR3 has 15 residues. Germline CDR1 SGHTA, CDR2 FQGNSA. Trimming took 0 bases from V and 4 from J; bases not matched to a gene: 4. Clones were sequenced by immunoSEQ multiplex PCR, and TCRdb holds only the in-frame ones, with some missing. This table has more than 85,000 clones, approximately 90% appearing once. This receptor was obtained from an older woman with lung cancer. This chain uses TRBV7-2 with TRBJ2-3; 7 positions match TRBD2. Sequencing was carried out using PBMCs. The CDR3 spells CASSLASSGADTQYF. Written as DNA, the CDR3 is TGTGCCAGCAGCTTAGCGTCAAGCGGGGCAGATACGCAGTATTTT.